Listed here are 8 T cell receptor beta chains from one sample, sequenced in a study of cytomegalovirus exposure and HLA in healthy donors. The PCR used 60 Vbeta and 13 Jbeta primers. Clones were sequenced by immunoSEQ multiplex PCR, and TCRdb holds only the in-frame ones, with some missing. The sample carries fewer than 200,000 clones, roughly 85% recorded once. The sequenced material came from PBMCs. All receptors come from a male donor in good health and CMV-seronegative.

The rearrangement links TRBV28 to TRBJ1-6; D unclear. The germline CDR1 and CDR2 sequences are MDHEN and SYDVKM. The CDR3 is made up of 13 amino acids. Trimming removed 7 bases at V and 3 bases at J, with 7 bases between. CDR3 bases: TGTGCCAGCATTCAGTTCTATAATTCACCCCTCCACTTT. Its translation is CASIQFYNSPLHF.

V is TRBV29-1 and J is TRBJ1-1; no clear D. V was shortened by 0 bases and J by 1 base, with 12 bases between the two germline ends. Germline V CDR1 and CDR2: SQVTM, ANQGSEA. This CDR3 has 15 residues. CDR3 nucleotides: TGCAGCGTTGAAGATCGGATGCGGTCGAACACTGAAGCTTTCTTT. It codes for CSVEDRMRSNTEAFF.

The V gene is TRBV5-1, the J gene TRBJ1-1; 9 nucleotides match TRBD1. CDR1 and CDR2 from the germline V gene are SGHRS and YFSETQ. CDR3 length equals 15 residues. After removal of 5 bases from V and 4 bases from J, the junction contained 9 bases not matched to a gene. Written as DNA, the CDR3 is TGCGCCAGCAGAGCCTCCGGGGACAGGGCCACTGAAGCTTTCTTT. It codes for CASRASGDRATEAFF.

The CDR3 nucleotides read TGTGCCAGCAGCGTAGGGGTGACAGGTGGAAACACCATATATTTT. It yields the protein CASSVGVTGGNTIYF. V and J are TRBV9 and TRBJ1-3; the D gene is possibly TRBD1 (6 bases). The CDR3 has 15 residues. V lost 0 bases, J lost 3 bases, and 10 bases lay in between. Germline lookup yields CDR1 SGDLS and CDR2 YYNGEE.

The genes are TRBV27 and TRBJ2-7; the match to TRBD1 covers 7 bases. V was pared by 5 bases and J by 0 bases, with 10 bases of the junction left unmatched. Per germline, CDR1 MNHEY and CDR2 SMNVEV (reference sequence). The CDR3 sequence is 16 residues long. CDR3 sequence reads: CASSPGIGDSSYEQYF. CDR3 DNA: TGTGCCAGCAGTCCCGGGATTGGGGACAGCTCCTACGAGCAGTACTTC.

This clone appeared a single time. The chain joins TRBV4-2 to TRBJ2-3; no clear D. CDR3 length: 14 amino acids. The V gene's germline CDR1 is LGHNA and CDR2 YNFKEQ. V lost 0 bases and J lost 4, with 8 bases in between. The DNA for the CDR3 is TGTGCCAGCAGCCAAGACCAGGCCGCAGATACGCAGTATTTT. This encodes CASSQDQAADTQYF.

Only a few counts were recorded for this clone. This chain uses TRBV18 with TRBJ1-1; tentative D call: TRBD1 (5 bases). The CDR3 consists of 13 residues. Germline-derived CDR1 and CDR2 are KGHSH and LQKENI. Trimming left V 3 bases short and J 5 bases short, with 10 bases between. CDR3 region: CASSPSGGTEAFF. The CDR3, as DNA: TGTGCCAGCTCACCGTCGGGGGGTACTGAAGCTTTCTTT. Variable domain in full (rest from reference TRBV18 and TRBJ1-1): NAGVMQNPRHLVRRRGQEARLRCSPMKGHSHVYWYRQLPEEGLKFMVYLQKENIIDESGMPKERFSAEFPKEGPSILRIQQVVRGDSAAYFCASSPSGGTEAFFGQGTRLTVV.

The chain employs TRBV19 and TRBJ2-3, with TRBD1 matching 9 bases. The trim removed 3 bases at V and 1 base at J, leaving 5 bases unmatched. The CDR3 consists of 16 residues. Germline V gene sequence: CDR1 LNHDA, CDR2 SQIVND (reference sequence). CDR3 sequence (DNA): TGTGCCAGTAGTATGGGACAGGGACGTGGCACAGATACGCAGTATTTT. Its translation is CASSMGQGRGTDTQYF.